This T cell receptor beta chain is from a study of spatial heterogeneity in lung cancer. The CDR3 runs to 17 residues. The V segment lost 6 bases and the J segment 2 bases; nucleotides outside the gene matches: 13. Time point meaning: sample taken at primary tumor resection. Sequencing was performed on whole RNA extracted from tumor and nontumor lung tissue, or from frozen PBMC, and the material was left unsorted. Relative to its sample, this clonotype is medium-sized. Using its own MiXCR run on the 5' RACE reads, TCRdb lists one record per CDR3 protein. This sample has about 52,000 distinct CDR3 sequences; approximately 7% occur once, and the top ten carry less than 3.5%.

The clonotype originates from a female donor with early-stage non-small cell lung cancer. The chain carries TRBV12-3 or TRBV12-4 and TRBJ2-3, with TRBD2 matching over 8 bases. The sequences come from PBMCs, collected at surgery. The CDR3 protein is CASRSRLAKPLTDTQYF. In DNA form, the CDR3 reads TGTGCCAGCAGATCCCGACTAGCGAAGCCCCTCACAGATACGCAGTATTTT.